This is a list of T cell receptor beta chains from one sample in a study of regulatory T cells in long-lasting Graves disease. TCRdb called the multiplex PCR reads again in MiXCR, with one record for every CDR3 protein. Here the sample spans about 500,000 distinct CDR3 sequences, 16% being singletons. Separately, the same data were catalogued under a study of T cells in Graves' hyperthyroidism and ophthalmopathy.

Sequenced material: peripheral blood mononuclear cells (PBMCs), taken at new diagnosis, from a patient treated with antithyroid drugs. These receptors were collected from a man in his forties with Graves disease. CDR3s leave out the opening cysteine and the closing phenylalanine or tryptophan. Some rows mark clone size as missing; the rest say once, few, many or name a class of expanded clone.

CDR3aa: SALQGYEQY
abundance: many
v_gene: TRBV20-1

CDR3aa: ASSPLNGYT
abundance: few
v_gene: TRBV7-2

CDR3aa: ASSLVRGNTQY
abundance: many
v_gene: TRBV28

CDR3aa: ASTARRSGELF
abundance: .
v_gene: TRBV28

CDR3aa: ASSTPSIGELF
abundance: .
v_gene: TRBV28

CDR3aa: ASSESGSSNYGYT
abundance: .
v_gene: TRBV25-1

CDR3aa: STGQGQETQY
abundance: .
v_gene: TRBV29-1

CDR3aa: ASSLLGGDTYEQY
abundance: many
v_gene: TRBV27

CDR3aa: ASSFGLTGELL
abundance: once
v_gene: TRBV7-3

CDR3aa: ASSFLGSGNTIY
abundance: .
v_gene: TRBV27

CDR3aa: ATSGGRSSGANVLT
abundance: .
v_gene: TRBV24-1

CDR3aa: AISEPVDEQF
abundance: .
v_gene: TRBV10-3

CDR3aa: ASSWTGGIGYEQY
abundance: .
v_gene: TRBV6-2/TRBV6-3

CDR3aa: ASSELDPLYEQY
abundance: .
v_gene: TRBV10-2

CDR3aa: ASSLYVYRDKSPSRNQPQH
abundance: many
v_gene: TRBV28

CDR3aa: ASSSTSGNSYEQY
abundance: many
v_gene: TRBV5-1

CDR3aa: ASSLPGVGYEQY
abundance: many
v_gene: TRBV28

CDR3aa: ASRSTQDNEKLF
abundance: few
v_gene: TRBV7-9

CDR3aa: ASSVATHNSPLH
abundance: few
v_gene: TRBV9

CDR3aa: ASSQSWSHSNQPQH
abundance: many
v_gene: TRBV16

CDR3aa: ASSLATSTYEQY
abundance: many
v_gene: TRBV5-6

CDR3aa: ASSWPGRDGYT
abundance: few
v_gene: TRBV5-6

CDR3aa: ASSLVGPGLAGVPRDTQY
abundance: many
v_gene: TRBV12-3/TRBV12-4

CDR3aa: ASSEGFWTGGSYNEQF
abundance: many
v_gene: TRBV6-1

CDR3aa: ASSSGQGPYEQY
abundance: many
v_gene: TRBV12-3/TRBV12-4

CDR3aa: SVDLGRNYGYT
abundance: few
v_gene: TRBV29-1

CDR3aa: ATSRGGAVPDTQY
abundance: many
v_gene: TRBV15

CDR3aa: ASSRDGNDGYT
abundance: few
v_gene: TRBV7-3

CDR3aa: ASSLARDSYNEQF
abundance: many
v_gene: TRBV12-3/TRBV12-4

CDR3aa: ASSLGLGTWNTEAF
abundance: many
v_gene: TRBV11-1

CDR3aa: ASSRGLETQY
abundance: once
v_gene: TRBV5-1

CDR3aa: ASSFSGQGNANEQF
abundance: many
v_gene: TRBV11-2

CDR3aa: ASSLLGPTGELF
abundance: many
v_gene: TRBV28

CDR3aa: ASSPNTGNQPQH
abundance: many
v_gene: TRBV11-2

CDR3aa: ASSSPGISNQPQH
abundance: few
v_gene: TRBV19

CDR3aa: ASSAWDRDVPEQY
abundance: many
v_gene: TRBV9

CDR3aa: ASSLGGSGNQPQH
abundance: many
v_gene: TRBV5-1

CDR3aa: ASSREAGDYNSPLH
abundance: .
v_gene: TRBV4-1

CDR3aa: ASSSVAGASEQY
abundance: many
v_gene: TRBV7-6

CDR3aa: ATSSTGSTATQY
abundance: many
v_gene: TRBV15

CDR3aa: ASSRTFGAMNTEAF
abundance: many
v_gene: TRBV12-3/TRBV12-4

CDR3aa: ASSFRESNTGELF
abundance: many
v_gene: TRBV12-3/TRBV12-4

CDR3aa: ASSEVRREQF
abundance: .
v_gene: TRBV6-2/TRBV6-3

CDR3aa: ASSLTGGSNQPQH
abundance: many
v_gene: TRBV12-3/TRBV12-4

CDR3aa: ASSLARDRERGYT
abundance: few
v_gene: TRBV11-2

CDR3aa: ATSDLKAGPPAYEQY
abundance: .
v_gene: TRBV24-1

CDR3aa: ASSATTGARGKTQY
abundance: many
v_gene: TRBV7-9

CDR3aa: ASSQGQYNEQF
abundance: many
v_gene: TRBV7-2

CDR3aa: ASSPPGGRSTDTQY
abundance: few
v_gene: TRBV4-1

CDR3aa: ASSQTGDTPSYEQY
abundance: .
v_gene: TRBV3-1

CDR3aa: ASSRGKGDNEQF
abundance: many
v_gene: TRBV7-3

CDR3aa: ASSGRQGLYT
abundance: many
v_gene: TRBV11-3

CDR3aa: ASSIDTMNTEAF
abundance: few
v_gene: TRBV19

CDR3aa: ASSGTGKRVPKETQY
abundance: .
v_gene: TRBV12-3/TRBV12-4

CDR3aa: ASGSPLSGRAERNEQF
abundance: many
v_gene: TRBV12-5

CDR3aa: ASSELRGPEAF
abundance: .
v_gene: TRBV6-1

CDR3aa: ASSQFTGGVYEQY
abundance: many
v_gene: TRBV28

CDR3aa: SATAREWFNEQF
abundance: many
v_gene: TRBV20-1